Shown below are 29 T cell receptor beta chains from a single sample sequenced in a study of OX40 agonist ivuxolimab in advanced cancers. The method was the immunoSEQ multiplex PCR assay. Not all clones reach the TCRdb copy of this immuneACCESS table, which keeps in-frame sequences only. Checked studies attribute under half of the gap to unresolved V genes and leave the rest unexplained. The sample includes just over 90,000 clones, with 90% to 95% observed a single time. The ten largest clones take up roughly 2.8% of the sample. Sequenced material: CD4+ or CD8+ T cells sorted from blood, taken in a trial of the OX40 agonist ivuxolimab. The receptors here all came from an adult with an advanced solid tumor such as melanoma, head and neck, liver or kidney cancer.

The chain is built from TRBV21-1 and TRBJ1-1. TRBV21-1 represents a pseudogene. CDR3 length equals 14 residues. The CDR3 coding sequence is TGTGCCAGCAGCAAAGCCCGGGGGCACACTGAAGCTTTCTTT. As protein: CASSKARGHTEAFF.

This clone appeared once. The V call is TRBV27, the J call TRBJ1-5; D is unclear. V was clipped by 1 base and J by 4 bases, with 11 bases between them. Germline-derived CDR1 and CDR2 are MNHEY and SMNVEV (reference sequence). The CDR3 totals 15 residues. The DNA of the CDR3 is TGTGCCAGCAGTTTATACCCCGGTCTAAATCAGCCCCAGCATTTT. This sequence encodes CASSLYPGLNQPQHF.

The chain uses TRBV6-1 and TRBJ2-7; 10 bases align to TRBD1. The CDR3 contains 15 residues. Trimming took 6 bases from V and 3 from J; bases not matched to a gene: 8. Germline loops: CDR1 MNHNS, CDR2 SASEGT. The DNA of the CDR3 is TGTGCCAGCAGAATAACCGGGACAGGGGACTACGAGCAGTACTTC. This codes for CASRITGTGDYEQYF.

The CDR3 here is CASSLLGGEQFF. In nucleotides, the CDR3 is TGCGCCAGCAGCTTGCTGGGCGGCGAGCAGTTCTTC. J is TRBJ2-1 and V is TRBV5-1; D gene ambiguous. The V end was cut by 1 base, the J end by 10 bases, with 9 bases between. Germline V gene lookup returns CDR1 SGHRS and CDR2 YFSETQ. The length of the CDR3 is 12 residues.

There are a few counts of this clone. This chain uses TRBV6-5 with TRBJ2-7; the D call may be TRBD1 or TRBD2 (6 bases each). Germline V gene lookup returns CDR1 MNHEY and CDR2 SVGAGI. CDR3 length equals 13 residues. V was trimmed by 5 bases and J by 1 base, leaving 9 bases between them. This CDR3 is CASSPGASYEQYF. Written as DNA, the CDR3 is TGTGCCAGCAGTCCGGGGGCGTCCTACGAGCAGTACTTC.

V and J are TRBV19 and TRBJ1-1, with D uncertain. Germline assignment: CDR1 LNHDA and CDR2 SQIVND (reference sequence). Between the trimmed V and J ends, which lost 3 bases and 0 bases, there was a span of 8 bases. The CDR3 totals 14 residues. CDR3 in DNA: TGTGCCAGTAGTATGGGCGGGTTGAACACTGAAGCTTTCTTT. Translating it yields CASSMGGLNTEAFF.

V and J are TRBV19 and TRBJ1-2; 7 positions match TRBD1. The CDR3 length is 16 residues. Germline trimming cut 7 bases from V and 0 bases from J; bases unmatched to any gene: 11. Per the germline V gene, CDR1 is LNHDA and CDR2 is SQIVND (reference sequence). This chain's CDR3 is CASNIKQGKPNYGYTF. CDR3 DNA sequence: TGTGCCAGTAATATCAAACAGGGGAAACCTAACTATGGCTACACCTTC. Full variable domain (missing parts from reference TRBV19 and TRBJ1-2): DGGITQSPKYLFRKEGQNVTLSCEQNLNHDAMYWYRQDPGQGLRLIYYSQIVNDFQKGDIAEGYSVSREKKESFPLTVTSAQKNPTAFYLCASNIKQGKPNYGYTFGSGTRLTVV.

This clone was seen only once. The chain carries TRBV5-1 and TRBJ2-7; 8 bases are a match to TRBD1. V gave up 1 base and J gave up 3 bases; unmatched junction bases: 9. Germline V gene sequence: CDR1 SGHRS, CDR2 YFSETQ. The length of the CDR3 is 16 residues. This chain's CDR3 is CASSLPGTGAIYEQYF. DNA for the CDR3: TGCGCCAGCAGCTTGCCCGGGACAGGAGCCATCTACGAGCAGTACTTC.

The chain employs TRBV13 and TRBJ2-1; 8 positions agree with TRBD2. The V gene's germline CDR1 is PRHDT and CDR2 FYEKMQ (reference sequence). Unmatched junction bases numbered 9, after V lost 2 bases and J lost 6 bases. This CDR3 region has 16 residues. CDR3 sequence (DNA): TGTGCCAGCAGCTTACCGGGACTAGATCTCGCCAATGAGCAGTTCTTC. Translation: CASSLPGLDLANEQFF. Full variable domain (rest looked up from reference TRBV13 and TRBJ2-1): AAGVIQSPRHLIKEKRETATLKCYPIPRHDTVYWYQQGPGQDPQFLISFYEKMQSDKGSIPDRFSAQQFSDYHSELNMSSLELGDSALYFCASSLPGLDLANEQFFGPGTRLTVL.

The V and J genes are TRBV11-2 and TRBJ2-4; weak D call: TRBD2 (7 bases). CDR3 size: 20 residues. The V and J ends lost 0 bases and 0 bases respectively, with 21 bases between them. Germline values: CDR1 SGHAT, CDR2 FQNNGV. The CDR3 DNA is TGTGCCAGCAGCTTAGAGGCTACAGGGCGACTAGCTTTAGCCAAAAACATTCAGTACTTC. Translating gives CASSLEATGRLALAKNIQYF.

The rearrangement joins TRBV7-7 to TRBJ2-3, with 7 bases identical to TRBD2. With V trimmed by 5 bases and J by 3 bases, 20 bases remained unmatched. Germline values: CDR1 SSHAT, CDR2 FNYEAQ (reference sequence). The CDR3 is 19 amino acids. The CDR3 spells CASSPLDITRDYETDTQYF. Here the CDR3 DNA reads TGTGCCAGCAGCCCCCTAGATATTACCCGGGACTACGAGACAGATACGCAGTATTTT.

In regard to this clone: The junction departs from germline at one end; a sequencing error may be responsible. The CDR3 bases are TGTGCCTGGAGTGCTCCAGGAGTTGGCGGGGGCCGTTGTTTCTTC. As protein: CAWSAPGVGGGRCFF. This sequence joins TRBV30 and TRBJ2-7; D might be TRBD2 (7 bases). Germline V CDR1 and CDR2: GTSNPN, SVGIG (reference sequence). This CDR3 spans 15 amino acids.

This chain links TRBV19 with TRBJ2-1, with a tentative D call TRBD2 (5 bases). Germline CDR1 LNHDA, CDR2 SQIVND (reference sequence). CDR3 size: 16 residues. V was cut by 3 bases and J by 7 bases, with 19 bases left in between. CDR3 loop: CASSIEASWGPNEQFF. The DNA for the CDR3 is TGTGCCAGTAGTATTGAGGCTAGCTGGGGTCCAAATGAGCAGTTCTTC.

The genes are TRBV2 and TRBJ1-2, with TRBD1 matching over 7 bases. Germline V gene sequence: CDR1 SNHLY, CDR2 FYNNEI. V lost 7 bases and J lost 4; bases outside the gene matches: 15. This CDR3 spans 16 amino acids. Written as DNA, the CDR3 is TGTGCCAGCACCGTCCGGGGGCAGGGGGGTGGCTATGGCTACACCTTC. This translates into CASTVRGQGGGYGYTF. The full variable domain, in which reference TRBV2 and TRBJ1-2 provide the parts outside the CDR3, is EPEVTQTPSHQVTQMGQEVILRCVPISNHLYFYWYRQILGQKVEFLVSFYNNEISEKSEIFDDQFSVERPDGSNFTLKIRSTKLEDSAMYFCASTVRGQGGGYGYTFGSGTRLTVV.

The chain combines TRBV19 with TRBJ2-7, with 10 nucleotides matching TRBD1. V shed 5 bases and J 3 bases; nucleotides not matched to a gene: 7. Germline V gene lookup returns CDR1 LNHDA and CDR2 SQIVND (reference sequence). The CDR3 loop spans 15 amino acids. The CDR3 coding sequence is TGTGCCAGTAGTCCAGGGACAGGGGATGGCTACGAGCAGTACTTC. This translates into CASSPGTGDGYEQYF.

The chain has TRBV25-1 and TRBJ1-2; 7 bases fit TRBD1. In germline, CDR1 is MGHDK, CDR2 SYGVNS. Losses at the gene ends were 2 bases for V and 8 bases for J; bases not matched to a gene: 8. This CDR3 contains 14 residues. CDR3 loop: CASSEVEGARGYTF. The CDR3 coding sequence is TGTGCCAGCAGTGAAGTGGAGGGGGCGCGGGGCTACACCTTC.

The J gene is TRBJ2-3, the V gene TRBV29-1; TRBD2 matches 12 bases. The CDR3 consists of 17 residues. Germline lookup yields CDR1 SQVTM and CDR2 ANQGSEA. The V segment lost 4 bases and the J segment 7 bases; nucleotides outside the gene matches: 15. In DNA form, the CDR3 reads TGCAGCGTTGGGGGTCTAGCGGGAGGGCCGAGTGCAAATACGCAGTATTTT. Its protein product is CSVGGLAGGPSANTQYF.

The chain links TRBV30 to TRBJ2-5; TRBD1 matches at 10 bases. The CDR3 consists of 15 residues. V was clipped by 2 bases and J by 5 bases; unmatched bases: 8. CDR1 is GTSNPN and CDR2 is SVGIG in the germline V gene (reference sequence). The CDR3 loop reads CAWSYPGQGWETQYF. The CDR3 DNA is TGTGCCTGGAGTTATCCGGGACAGGGGTGGGAGACCCAGTACTTC.

This clone appeared once. The chain employs TRBV5-4 and TRBJ1-1; D possibly corresponds to TRBD1 (5 bases). CDR1 and CDR2 from the germline V gene are SGHNT and YYREEE (reference sequence). CDR3 length equals 11 residues. V dropped 4 bases and J dropped 8 bases, with 9 bases sitting between them. CDR3 nucleotides: TGTGCCAGCAGCCCAGGACAAGAAGCTTTCTTT. This codes for CASSPGQEAFF.

The chain has TRBV25-1 and TRBJ2-7, with D unclear. The ends were cut back, 6 bases at V and 3 bases at J, with 18 bases in the middle. Germline V lookup: CDR1 MGHDK, CDR2 SYGVNS. This CDR3 comprises 15 residues. The CDR3 reads CASSVTPTPGYEQYF. CDR3 sequence (DNA): TGTGCCAGCAGCGTCACACCCACCCCGGGCTACGAGCAGTACTTC.

This clone was picked up a small number of times. This chain links TRBV5-1 with TRBJ1-1; D remains ambiguous. Germline CDR1 and CDR2: SGHRS and YFSETQ. The CDR3 spans 11 residues. V lost 2 bases and J lost 5, with 4 bases in between. The CDR3 DNA is TGCGCCAGCAGCTTTGGGACTGAAGCTTTCTTT. As protein: CASSFGTEAFF. The entire variable domain, with the rest obtained from reference TRBV5-1 and TRBJ1-1, is as follows: KAGVTQTPRYLIKTRGQQVTLSCSPISGHRSVSWYQQTPGQGLQFLFEYFSETQRNKGNFPGRFSGRQFSNSRSEMNVSTLELGDSALYLCASSFGTEAFFGQGTRLTVV.

The chain joins TRBV29-1 to TRBJ2-5, with D perhaps matching TRBD1 or TRBD2 (6 bases each). The CDR3 contains 14 residues. Germline CDR1 is SQVTM and CDR2 is ANQGSEA. V lost 4 bases to trimming and J lost 5 bases, with 17 bases between them. Here the CDR3 DNA reads TGCAGCGTTGTAGGTCCGGGGGCCAGGGAGACCCAGTACTTC. Amino acid sequence: CSVVGPGARETQYF.

The rearrangement joins TRBV27 to TRBJ2-3; no clear D gene. Germline loops: CDR1 MNHEY, CDR2 SMNVEV (reference sequence). The CDR3 totals 16 residues. The V end was cut by 1 base, the J end by 1 base, with 12 bases between. In nucleotides, the CDR3 is TGTGCCAGCAGTTTATTTCAGGCGGCGGGCACAGATACGCAGTATTTT. Translation gives CASSLFQAAGTDTQYF.

CDR3: CASSVEGAYGYTF. The CDR3 nucleotides are TGTGCCAGCAGCGTTGAGGGTGCCTATGGCTACACCTTC. The rearrangement joins TRBV9 to TRBJ1-2; D not certain. V shed 2 bases and J shed 4 bases, with 9 bases lying between them. The CDR3 totals 13 residues. The germline V gene has CDR1 SGDLS and CDR2 YYNGEE. Full variable domain (outside the CDR3, taken from reference TRBV9 and TRBJ1-2): DSGVTQTPKHLITATGQRVTLRCSPRSGDLSVYWYQQSLDQGLQFLIQYYNGEERAKGNILERFSAQQFPDLHSELNLSSLELGDSALYFCASSVEGAYGYTFGSGTRLTVV.

V is TRBV29-1 and J is TRBJ2-4, with 7 bases fitting TRBD2. Unmatched junction bases numbered 5, after V lost 0 bases and J lost 0 bases. This CDR3 is built from 16 residues. Germline assignment: CDR1 SQVTM and CDR2 ANQGSEA. DNA for the CDR3: TGCAGCGTTGAAGAGCCTACTAGCGTAGCCAAAAACATTCAGTACTTC. Residues: CSVEEPTSVAKNIQYF.

The rearrangement links TRBV4-2 to TRBJ2-2; 7 nucleotides agree with TRBD1. The length of the CDR3 is 16 residues. CDR1 is LGHNA and CDR2 is YNFKEQ in the germline V gene. V trimming: 1 base; J trimming: 1 base; junction bases outside the gene matches: 3. CDR3: CASSQVAGGNTGELFF. CDR3 DNA: TGTGCCAGCAGCCAAGTTGCAGGGGGGAACACCGGGGAGCTGTTTTTT.

The chain links TRBV21-1 to TRBJ2-7; the DNA was not compared with TRBD2, the D call given in the table. TRBV21-1 is a pseudogene segment. The CDR3 totals 15 residues. The CDR3 region is CASSKGAGPSYEQYF. Written as DNA, the CDR3 is TGTGCCAGCAGCAAAGGAGCGGGACCTTCCTACGAGCAGTACTTC.

The chain couples TRBV5-4 to TRBJ2-3; either TRBD1 or TRBD2 may supply D (7 bases each). Germline V gene data show CDR1 as SGHNT and CDR2 as YYREEE (reference sequence). Trimming left V 4 bases short and J 13 bases short, with 16 bases between. CDR3 length equals 12 residues. The CDR3 DNA follows: TGTGCCAGCAGCCTCCGGGACAGCGGGGAGTATTTT. Translating gives CASSLRDSGEYF.

The chain links TRBV19 to TRBJ1-2; perhaps TRBD1 as D (6 bases). Between the trimmed V and J ends, which lost 1 base and 2 bases, there was a span of 14 bases. The CDR3 sequence is 16 residues long. Looked up from germline, CDR1 is LNHDA and CDR2 is SQIVND (reference sequence). The CDR3 reads CASSIVGQRSNYGYTF. The CDR3 DNA reads TGTGCCAGTAGTATAGTCGGACAGCGTTCAAACTATGGCTACACCTTC.